This TCR beta chain was sequenced for a study of neoadjuvant anti-PD-1 for oral cavity cancer. Measured with immunoSEQ multiplex PCR; TCRdb has only the in-frame clones, and not every one. The sample has about 23,000 clones, about 30% seen once. Time point defined: after neoadjuvant nivolumab, at surgical resection. This clone was counted between two and nine times. V lost 0 bases, J lost 6 bases, and 3 bases lay in between. CDR3 size: 12 residues. The germline V gene has CDR1 MNHNS and CDR2 SASEGT. Here the sequenced sample was tumor tissue, taken after nivolumab (anti-PD-1) treatment. The chain joins TRBV6-1 to TRBJ1-5; the D is unclear. The TCR sequence derives from a person aged 40 to 85 with oral cavity squamous cell carcinoma. The CDR3 DNA reads TGTGCCAGCAGTGAAGCTCTTCAGCCCCAGCATTTT. Protein product: CASSEALQPQHF.